These 10 T cell receptor beta chains came from one sample sequenced in a study of response to subunit inactivated influenza vaccine. MiXCR, run by TCRdb on the RT-PCR reads, gives a single entry per CDR3 protein. Among about 310,000 distinct CDR3 sequences listed, just over 20% were seen once. Sequences were derived from PBMCs from blood, sampled 21 months after vaccination. The receptor source for this set is a man in his fifties or sixties who received an inactivated influenza vaccine.

This clonotype was observed a handful of times. The V and J genes are TRBV11-1 and TRBJ2-7, with 9 bases aligning to TRBD1. The CDR3 has 14 amino acids. Trimming took 7 bases from V and 2 from J; bases not matched to a gene: 6. Looked up from germline, CDR1 is SGHAT and CDR2 is FQDESV (reference sequence). The CDR3 here is CASTPGQGPYEQYF. The CDR3 DNA sequence: TGTGCCAGCACCCCGGGACAGGGACCCTACGAGCAGTACTTC.

This clonotype was recorded a few times. J is TRBJ2-5 and V is TRBV6-2 or TRBV6-3; possible D gene TRBD2, 6 bases. Trimming took 6 bases from V and 1 from J, leaving 24 bases between them. The CDR3 is 18 amino acids. The germline V gene has CDR1 MNHEY and CDR2 SVGEGT. This CDR3 is CASSYDFSGRWGQETQYF. The CDR3 DNA reads as TGTGCCAGCAGCTACGACTTTAGCGGCAGATGGGGCCAAGAGACCCAGTACTTC.

The chain is built from TRBV11-2 and TRBJ2-3; no clear D gene. The CDR3 is 14 amino acids. V lost 1 base to trimming and J lost 3 bases, with 8 bases between them. Germline V gene sequence: CDR1 SGHAT, CDR2 FQNNGV. The CDR3 reads CASSLVKRTDTQYF. The CDR3 DNA is TGTGCCAGCAGCTTAGTTAAGCGAACAGATACGCAGTATTTT.

This clonotype was observed a few times. The genes are TRBV4-3 and TRBJ2-1; possible D gene TRBD1, 5 bases. V dropped 0 bases and J dropped 3 bases, with 9 bases sitting between them. The CDR3 length is 15 residues. Germline V CDR1 and CDR2: LGHNA, YSLEER. CDR3 sequence (DNA): TGCGCCAGCAGCCAAGATAACAGGAACTACAATGAGCAGTTCTTC. It codes for CASSQDNRNYNEQFF.

The chain joins TRBV5-4 to TRBJ2-7; possible D gene TRBD1, 6 bases. The length of the CDR3 is 15 residues. CDR1 and CDR2 from the germline V gene are SGHNT and YYREEE (reference sequence). V gave up 4 bases and J gave up 0 bases, with 14 bases separating them. Written as DNA, the CDR3 is TGTGCCAGCAGCGGGGGCCCGGGGAGCTCCTACGAGCAGTACTTC. This codes for CASSGGPGSSYEQYF.

The V call is TRBV19, the J call TRBJ2-7; TRBD1 might be the D (6 bases). V shed 10 bases and J shed 1 base, with 14 bases lying between them. The length of the CDR3 is 13 residues. Germline lookup yields CDR1 LNHDA and CDR2 SQIVND (reference sequence). The CDR3: CATSTGRSYEQYF. The CDR3 nucleotides are TGTGCCACCTCGACAGGACGGTCCTACGAGCAGTACTTC.

This clonotype was seen a few times. The chain is built from TRBV10-3 and TRBJ1-1; D gene ambiguous. Trimming removed 6 bases from V and 7 bases from J, with 9 bases in between. This CDR3 contains 11 residues. The germline V gene has CDR1 ENHRY and CDR2 SYGVKD. The CDR3 sequence is CAIRSSVEAFF. CDR3 bases: TGTGCCATCAGAAGTAGCGTTGAAGCTTTCTTT.

This clonotype was counted between two and nine times. This chain links TRBV12-3 or TRBV12-4 with TRBJ2-3; 8 bases line up with TRBD2. This CDR3 has 17 residues. V shed 1 base, J shed 4 bases, and the junction held 10 bases outside the gene matches. The CDR3, as DNA: TGTGCCAGCAGTTTAGTGAGTAGCGGGGTAGTCGCAGATACGCAGTATTTT. Its translation is CASSLVSSGVVADTQYF.

The V call is TRBV10-3, the J call TRBJ1-5; TRBD1 might be the D (5 bases). Germline V gene lookup returns CDR1 ENHRY and CDR2 SYGVKD. The CDR3 sequence is 13 residues long. Trimming took off 10 bases at V and 0 bases at J, with 10 bases between the two ends. The CDR3 DNA sequence: TGTGCCACCCAGGGAGGTAGCAATCAGCCCCAGCATTTT. Translated: CATQGGSNQPQHF.

The table lists this clonotype with a few counts. This chain connects TRBV7-9 to TRBJ2-5; 11 positions match TRBD1. V lost 5 bases, J lost 5 bases, and 7 bases stayed unmatched. The CDR3 runs 15 residues. Germline loops: CDR1 SEHNR, CDR2 FQNEAQ (reference sequence). The CDR3 region has the DNA TGTGCCAGCAGCCCGCGGACAGGGGGCGTCGAGACCCAGTACTTC. As protein: CASSPRTGGVETQYF. Variable domain in full (rest from reference TRBV7-9 and TRBJ2-5): DTGVSQNPRHKITKRGQNVTFRCDPISEHNRLYWYRQTLGQGPEFLTYFQNEAQLEKSRLLSDRFSAERPKGSFSTLEIQRTEQGDSAMYLCASSPRTGGVETQYFGPGTRLLVL.